The clone carrying this T cell receptor (beta chain) has more than one count but fewer than ten. Germline V gene lookup returns CDR1 GTSNPN and CDR2 SVGIG (reference sequence). V lost 3 bases and J lost 4; bases outside the gene matches: 8. The CDR3 has 15 amino acids. These data belong to a study of PD-L1 blockade in urothelial cancer. Overall study: Analysis of the blood was performed 3 weeks (second dose) and 6 weeks after treatment start.

The method was immunoSEQ multiplex PCR; TCRdb's version includes in-frame clones alone and lacks a portion of them. The sample lists about 120,000 clones, roughly 88% seen once, with 2.4% in the top ten. The time point is: peripheral blood 6 weeks after treatment start. This sample comprised PBMCs, obtained around atezolizumab (anti-PD-L1) treatment. The rearrangement links TRBV30 to TRBJ1-3, with 8 bases aligning to TRBD1. The TCR sequence derives from a man aged 50 to 59 with urothelial cancer. In DNA form, the CDR3 reads TGTGCCTGGAGCGCAGCCGGGACAGGCGGAAACACCATATATTTT. Protein product: CAWSAAGTGGNTIYF.